A single sample gave rise to the 29 T cell receptor beta chains below, sequenced in a study of shared T cell receptors in the human thymus (dated by TCRdb to the early 2020s). Libraries were constructed by the immunoSEQ multiplex PCR assay. Sourced from immuneACCESS, this table was stored by TCRdb with only in-frame sequences that have V and J called. A share of the clones is absent; for the studies checked, an unresolved V gene accounts for under half, and the remainder has no known explanation. The sample table contains roughly 700,000 clones; only one count was recorded for roughly 90% of them. Around 0.0099% of the sample comes from the top ten. This sample was also put to use in a study of human thymus T cells.

Source material: thymocytes. The source of these receptors is a boy in the first two years of life with a congenital heart defect. Donor details come from another sample of the same person, matched by shared clones.

The chain employs TRBV6-1 and TRBJ1-4, with TRBD1 matching over 8 bases. The CDR3 extends over 15 amino acids. The ends lost 7 bases at V and 7 bases at J; junction bases unmatched: 11. Germline assignment: CDR1 MNHNS and CDR2 SASEGT. DNA of the CDR3: TGTGCCAGCATCGGGGGACAGGATGCTATTGAAAAACTGTTTTTT. This codes for CASIGGQDAIEKLFF.

V usage is TRBV15 and J usage is TRBJ2-7; 9 nucleotides align to TRBD2. This CDR3 is 16 amino acids long. The germline V gene encodes CDR1 LNHNV and CDR2 YYDKDF (reference sequence). V was clipped by 3 bases and J by 3 bases; unmatched bases: 9. CDR3 loop: CATSSDFAGGNYEQYF. CDR3 DNA sequence: TGTGCCACCAGCAGTGACTTTGCGGGAGGGAACTACGAGCAGTACTTC.

The CDR3 loop is CASSSGGSWDTQYF. The CDR3 region has the DNA TGTGCCAGCAGTTCGGGCGGGAGTTGGGATACGCAGTATTTT. The chain carries TRBV28 and TRBJ2-3; 7 bases fit TRBD2. CDR1 and CDR2 from the germline V gene are MDHEN and SYDVKM. This CDR3 has 14 amino acids. V lost 4 bases, J lost 6 bases, and 7 bases stayed unmatched.

The chain combines TRBV5-1 with TRBJ2-4, with 8 bases lining up with TRBD2. V trimming: 0 bases; J trimming: 2 bases; junction bases outside the gene matches: 4. Germline V gene data show CDR1 as SGHRS and CDR2 as YFSETQ. The CDR3 is made up of 16 amino acids. Here the CDR3 reads CASSLAGRETKNIQYF. The CDR3 DNA reads as TGCGCCAGCAGCTTGGCCGGGAGGGAAACCAAAAACATTCAGTACTTC.

In its sample, this clone was seen once. This chain joins TRBV27 and TRBJ1-3, with D possibly being TRBD1 (5 bases). Trimming took 3 bases from V and 7 from J, leaving 13 bases between them. The CDR3 runs to 14 residues. Germline V gene lookup returns CDR1 MNHEY and CDR2 SMNVEV (reference sequence). CDR3 sequence (DNA): TGTGCCAGCAGTTTCGGGCGGAAGGGGAACACCATATATTTT. It yields the protein CASSFGRKGNTIYF.

The gene calls are TRBV7-6 and TRBJ2-6; D is uncertain. The germline V gene has CDR1 SGHVS and CDR2 FNYEAQ. The CDR3 is 14 amino acids. Trimming took off 0 bases at V and 4 bases at J, with 4 bases between the two ends. CDR3 sequence reads: CASSLARGANVLTF. As DNA, the CDR3 is TGTGCCAGCAGCTTAGCGCGCGGGGCCAACGTCCTGACTTTC.

The J gene is TRBJ2-7, the V gene TRBV19; 9 nucleotides match TRBD2. The ends lost 7 bases at V and 3 bases at J; junction bases unmatched: 10. The V gene's germline CDR1 is LNHDA and CDR2 SQIVND (reference sequence). CDR3 size: 15 residues. CDR3 sequence reads: CASIGRGRALYEQYF. In DNA form, the CDR3 reads TGTGCCAGTATTGGGCGCGGGAGGGCCCTCTACGAGCAGTACTTC. Drawing the rest from reference TRBV19 and TRBJ2-7, the complete variable domain is DGGITQSPKYLFRKEGQNVTLSCEQNLNHDAMYWYRQDPGQGLRLIYYSQIVNDFQKGDIAEGYSVSREKKESFPLTVTSAQKNPTAFYLCASIGRGRALYEQYFGPGTRLTVT.

The chain is built from TRBV6-5 and TRBJ2-6, with D unclear. The V end was cut by 5 bases, the J end by 0 bases, with 5 bases between. This CDR3 spans 14 amino acids. Germline V gives CDR1 MNHEY, CDR2 SVGAGI. Written as DNA, the CDR3 is TGTGCCAGCAGTCTGAGCTCTGGGGCCAACGTCCTGACTTTC. Its translation: CASSLSSGANVLTF.

This chain uses TRBV27 with TRBJ1-1; the D is unclear. Germline CDR1 reads MNHEY; CDR2 reads SMNVEV (reference sequence). The CDR3 length is 14 residues. The V gene lost 2 bases and the J gene lost 1 base, with 8 bases spanning the gap. The CDR3 coding sequence is TGTGCCAGCAGTTTACTGGGCTCGAACACTGAAGCTTTCTTT. This sequence encodes CASSLLGSNTEAFF.

This clone showed up just once. The chain uses TRBV18 and TRBJ2-5; TRBD1 matches 10 bases. The CDR3 runs to 15 residues. Looked up from germline, CDR1 is KGHSH and CDR2 is LQKENI. Trimming took 3 bases from V and 5 from J; bases not matched to a gene: 6. DNA of the CDR3: TGTGCCAGCTCACCGGACAGGGGGTATGAGGAGACCCAGTACTTC. This translates into CASSPDRGYEETQYF.

V usage is TRBV11-2 and J usage is TRBJ2-3, with TRBD2 matching 12 bases. V was clipped by 5 bases and J by 1 base; unmatched bases: 4. In germline, CDR1 is SGHAT, CDR2 FQNNGV. CDR3 length equals 16 residues. The CDR3 sequence is CASSPRTSGGTDTQYF. CDR3 nucleotide sequence: TGTGCCAGCAGCCCTCGGACTAGCGGGGGCACAGATACGCAGTATTTT. The full variable domain, its missing parts supplied by reference TRBV11-2 and TRBJ2-3, is EAGVAQSPRYKIIEKRQSVAFWCNPISGHATLYWYQQILGQGPKLLIQFQNNGVVDDSQLPKDRFSAERLKGVDSTLKIQPAKLEDSAVYLCASSPRTSGGTDTQYFGPGTRLTVL.

The V gene is TRBV28, the J gene TRBJ2-7, with 10 bases aligning to TRBD2. V shed 5 bases, J shed 0 bases, and the junction held 4 bases outside the gene matches. The CDR3 consists of 15 residues. Germline V gives CDR1 MDHEN, CDR2 SYDVKM. The CDR3 region has the DNA TGTGCCAGCAGTGCGGGACTAGCGACCTCCTACGAGCAGTACTTC. This gives the protein CASSAGLATSYEQYF. The full variable domain, in which reference TRBV28 and TRBJ2-7 provide the parts outside the CDR3, is DVKVTQSSRYLVKRTGEKVFLECVQDMDHENMFWYRQDPGLGLRLIYFSYDVKMKEKGDIPEGYSVSREKKERFSLILESASTNQTSMYLCASSAGLATSYEQYFGPGTRLTVT.

The rearrangement uses TRBV4-3 and TRBJ2-7, with 7 bases that match TRBD2. The CDR3 covers 15 residues. V was clipped by 3 bases and J by 3 bases; unmatched bases: 8. Germline-derived CDR1 and CDR2 are LGHNA and YSLEER. CDR3 region: CASSHCLAAYYEQYF. CDR3 nucleotide sequence: TGCGCCAGCAGCCACTGTCTAGCGGCGTACTACGAGCAGTACTTC.

The rearrangement uses TRBV9 and TRBJ2-1; 10 positions agree with TRBD2. The germline V gene has CDR1 SGDLS and CDR2 YYNGEE. V was clipped by 0 bases and J by 5 bases; unmatched bases: 2. The CDR3 totals 15 residues. CDR3 bases: TGTGCCAGCAGCGTAGTAGCGGGAGGCCACAATGAGCAGTTCTTC. Amino acid sequence: CASSVVAGGHNEQFF.

This chain joins TRBV4-2 and TRBJ2-7; TRBD2 aligns across 8 bases. V was clipped by 2 bases and J by 6 bases; unmatched bases: 3. Germline V lookup: CDR1 LGHNA, CDR2 YNFKEQ. This CDR3 has 13 amino acids. In DNA, the CDR3 is TGTGCCAGCAGCCAATCCCTAGCGGGCGAGCAGTACTTC. This sequence encodes CASSQSLAGEQYF.

The J gene is TRBJ2-7, the V gene TRBV27; TRBD2 might be the D (6 bases). From germline, CDR1 is MNHEY and CDR2 SMNVEV (reference sequence). There are 15 residues in the CDR3. Trimming stripped 4 bases from V and 0 bases from J, with 13 bases between. The CDR3 spells CASSSKRASSYEQYF. Here the CDR3 DNA reads TGTGCCAGCAGTTCCAAGCGGGCCAGCTCCTACGAGCAGTACTTC.

The chain carries TRBV4-3 and TRBJ1-2; maybe TRBD1 (5 bases). V was shortened by 0 bases and J by 6 bases, with 14 bases between the two germline ends. CDR1 LGHNA and CDR2 YSLEER come from the germline V gene. The CDR3 is 15 residues long. DNA for the CDR3: TGCGCCAGCAGCCAAGATCAAGGGGCAATCCATGGCTACACCTTC. Amino acids: CASSQDQGAIHGYTF.

This clone was seen just once. J is TRBJ1-4 and V is TRBV19; possibly TRBD1 for D (5 bases). The CDR3 spans 22 residues. CDR1 is LNHDA and CDR2 is SQIVND in the germline V gene (reference sequence). Trimming took 7 bases from V and 2 from J, leaving 35 bases between them. CDR3 residues: CASMGPVSDRQGRLLTNEKLFF. CDR3 sequence (DNA): TGTGCCAGTATGGGCCCCGTTTCGGACCGGCAGGGTCGGTTACTGACTAATGAAAAACTGTTTTTT. Supplemented by reference TRBV19 and TRBJ1-4, the full variable domain reads DGGITQSPKYLFRKEGQNVTLSCEQNLNHDAMYWYRQDPGQGLRLIYYSQIVNDFQKGDIAEGYSVSREKKESFPLTVTSAQKNPTAFYLCASMGPVSDRQGRLLTNEKLFFGSGTQLSVL.

CDR3 protein: CASSPLRGSYNEQFF. The CDR3 DNA follows: TGCGCCAGCAGCCCGCTTCGGGGAAGCTACAATGAGCAGTTCTTC. V is TRBV4-3 and J is TRBJ2-1; TRBD2 might be the D (5 bases). The CDR3 is 15 amino acids. The germline gives CDR1 LGHNA, CDR2 YSLEER. V shed 4 bases and J shed 3 bases, with 13 bases lying between them.

The CDR3 here is CASRCGATNTEAFF. For the CDR3, the DNA is TGTGCCAGCAGGTGCGGGGCTACGAACACTGAAGCTTTCTTT. V usage is TRBV6-6 and J usage is TRBJ1-1; TRBD1 might be the D (5 bases). The CDR3 consists of 14 residues. The germline V gene encodes CDR1 MNHNY and CDR2 SVGAGI (reference sequence). With 6 bases removed from V and 1 base from J, the gap between germline ends came to 12 bases.

The V call is TRBV15, the J call TRBJ2-5, with 8 bases lining up with TRBD2. With 4 bases clipped from V and 2 bases from J, the junction kept 6 bases outside the gene matches. CDR3 length: 15 amino acids. The germline V gene has CDR1 LNHNV and CDR2 YYDKDF (reference sequence). This chain's CDR3 is CATSNSGALQETQYF. CDR3 nucleotides: TGTGCCACCAGCAATAGCGGGGCTTTGCAAGAGACCCAGTACTTC.

V gene TRBV5-6 combines with J gene TRBJ1-5, with 10 bases matching TRBD1. Germline CDR1 and CDR2: SGHDT and YYEEEE. This CDR3 is built from 18 residues. J lost 7 bases, V lost 2 bases, and 15 bases had no gene match. CDR3 coding DNA: TGTGCCAGCAGCTTTTGGGGAGGGGTGACAGGGGGCGGCCAGCCCCAGCATTTT. Encoded protein: CASSFWGGVTGGGQPQHF.

The J gene is TRBJ2-7, the V gene TRBV6-5; the D gene is possibly TRBD1 (5 bases). Germline-derived CDR1 and CDR2 are MNHEY and SVGAGI. The V end was cut by 5 bases, the J end by 6 bases, with 17 bases between. The CDR3 consists of 14 residues. CDR3 nucleotides: TGTGCCAGCAGTCCAGGGCCCGACCCGTCCGAGCAGTACTTC. Translating gives CASSPGPDPSEQYF.

V gene TRBV2 combines with J gene TRBJ2-7; 9 bases align to TRBD2. V trimming: 2 bases; J trimming: 4 bases; junction bases outside the gene matches: 9. The CDR3 runs 16 residues. Germline V gene lookup returns CDR1 SNHLY and CDR2 FYNNEI. CDR3 coding DNA: TGTGCCAGCAGTGAATGGCGGGAGGGCCCTCCGTACGAGCAGTACTTC. Its protein is CASSEWREGPPYEQYF.

V usage is TRBV9 and J usage is TRBJ2-2, with 7 nucleotides matching TRBD2. The CDR3 is 16 residues long. Unmatched junction bases numbered 9, after V lost 0 bases and J lost 7 bases. Germline lookup yields CDR1 SGDLS and CDR2 YYNGEE. The CDR3 here is CASSVVTGGNGGELFF. Here the CDR3 DNA reads TGTGCCAGCAGCGTAGTGACGGGAGGTAATGGCGGGGAGCTGTTTTTT.

The CDR3 nucleotides read TGCGCCAGCAGCATGGACAGGTCACGCACCGGGGAGCTGTTTTTT. Its translation: CASSMDRSRTGELFF. The rearrangement uses TRBV5-1 and TRBJ2-2, with 7 bases identical to TRBD1. The germline V gene encodes CDR1 SGHRS and CDR2 YFSETQ. V dropped 4 bases and J dropped 4; count of bases not matched to a gene: 7. The CDR3 runs to 15 residues.

This clone was counted a single time. The chain combines TRBV5-1 with TRBJ2-2, with D perhaps matching TRBD1 (5 bases). Germline V gene data show CDR1 as SGHRS and CDR2 as YFSETQ. V shed 1 base and J shed 2 bases, with 12 bases lying between them. CDR3 length equals 16 residues. The CDR3, as DNA: TGCGCCAGCAGCTTGCCCTGGACACCTAACACCGGGGAGCTGTTTTTT. It codes for CASSLPWTPNTGELFF.

The rearrangement joins TRBV11-3 to TRBJ2-7; 7 nucleotides match TRBD1. With 4 bases clipped from V and 4 bases from J, the junction kept 4 bases outside the gene matches. The CDR3 contains 13 residues. Per germline, CDR1 SGHNT and CDR2 YENEEA. CDR3 region: CASSWDRVYEQYF. The CDR3 DNA reads as TGTGCCAGCAGCTGGGACAGAGTATACGAGCAGTACTTC.

V usage is TRBV9 and J usage is TRBJ2-1, with a tentative D call TRBD2 (5 bases). Trimming stripped 4 bases from V and 0 bases from J, with 29 bases between. This CDR3 is 21 amino acids long. Germline V CDR1 and CDR2: SGDLS, YYNGEE. The CDR3 nucleotides read TGTGCCAGCAGCACCAATGAAATCGGGGTGGTAAAGTCAGGCTCCTACAATGAGCAGTTCTTC. Its translation: CASSTNEIGVVKSGSYNEQFF.